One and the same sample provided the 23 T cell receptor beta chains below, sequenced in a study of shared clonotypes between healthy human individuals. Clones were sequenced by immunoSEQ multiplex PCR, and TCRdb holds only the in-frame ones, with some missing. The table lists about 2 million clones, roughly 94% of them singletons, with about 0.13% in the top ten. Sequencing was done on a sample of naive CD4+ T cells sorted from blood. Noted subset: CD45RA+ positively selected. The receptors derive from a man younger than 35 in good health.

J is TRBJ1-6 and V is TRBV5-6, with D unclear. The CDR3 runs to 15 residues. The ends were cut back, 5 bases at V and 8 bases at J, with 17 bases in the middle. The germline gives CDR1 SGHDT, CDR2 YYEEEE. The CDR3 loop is CASSPRRTGDSPLHF. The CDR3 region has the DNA TGTGCCAGCAGTCCTAGACGGACTGGAGATTCACCCCTCCACTTT.

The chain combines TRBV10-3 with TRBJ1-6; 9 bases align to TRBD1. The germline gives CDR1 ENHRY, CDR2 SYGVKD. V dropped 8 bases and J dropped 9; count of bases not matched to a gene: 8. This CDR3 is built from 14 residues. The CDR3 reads CAIHTGGDSSPLHF. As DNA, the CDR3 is TGTGCCATCCATACAGGGGGCGACAGTTCACCCCTCCACTTT.

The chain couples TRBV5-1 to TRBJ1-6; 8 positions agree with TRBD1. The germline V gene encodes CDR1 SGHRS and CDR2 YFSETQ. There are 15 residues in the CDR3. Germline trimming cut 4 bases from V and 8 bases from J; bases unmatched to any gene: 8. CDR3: CASSVGAGGDSPLHF. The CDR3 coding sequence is TGCGCCAGCAGCGTGGGCGCAGGGGGCGATTCACCCCTCCACTTT.

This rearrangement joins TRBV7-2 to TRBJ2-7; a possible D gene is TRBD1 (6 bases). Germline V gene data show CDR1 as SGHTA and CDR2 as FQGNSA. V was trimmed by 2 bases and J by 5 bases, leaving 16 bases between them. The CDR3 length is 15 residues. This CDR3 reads CASSLIRQGTHEQYF. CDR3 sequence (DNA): TGTGCCAGCAGCTTAATCAGGCAGGGGACCCACGAGCAGTACTTC.

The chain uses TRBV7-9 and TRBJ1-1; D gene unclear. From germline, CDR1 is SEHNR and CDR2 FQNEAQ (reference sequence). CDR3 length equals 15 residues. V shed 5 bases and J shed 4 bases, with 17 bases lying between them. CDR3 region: CASSPGSPLGTEAFF. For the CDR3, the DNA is TGTGCCAGCAGCCCCGGTTCCCCGCTGGGCACTGAAGCTTTCTTT.

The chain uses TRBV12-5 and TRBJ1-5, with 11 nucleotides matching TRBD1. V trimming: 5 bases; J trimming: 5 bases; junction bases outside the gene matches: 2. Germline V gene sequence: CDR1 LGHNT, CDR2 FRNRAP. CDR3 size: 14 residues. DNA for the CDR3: TGTGCTAGTGGTCCGGGACAGGGGGATCAGCCCCAGCATTTT. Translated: CASGPGQGDQPQHF.

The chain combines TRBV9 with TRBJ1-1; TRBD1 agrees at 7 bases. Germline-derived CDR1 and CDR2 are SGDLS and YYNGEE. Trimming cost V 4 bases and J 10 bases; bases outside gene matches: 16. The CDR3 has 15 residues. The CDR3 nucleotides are TGTGCCAGCAGCCCGAGACAGGGAGCTGCAGTTGGAGCTTTCTTT. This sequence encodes CASSPRQGAAVGAFF.

CDR3 sequence: CASSPPLGGKGHYYEQYF. The CDR3 bases are TGTGCCAGCTCACCACCTTTGGGGGGAAAAGGGCACTACTACGAGCAGTACTTC. The chain carries TRBV18 and TRBJ2-7, with a tentative D call TRBD2 (6 bases). Germline V gene lookup returns CDR1 KGHSH and CDR2 LQKENI. V was shortened by 0 bases and J by 3 bases, with 21 bases between the two germline ends. This CDR3 is built from 18 residues.

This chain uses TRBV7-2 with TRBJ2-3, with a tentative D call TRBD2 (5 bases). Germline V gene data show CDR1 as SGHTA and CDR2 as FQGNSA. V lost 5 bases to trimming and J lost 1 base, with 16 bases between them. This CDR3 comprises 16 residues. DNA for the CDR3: TGTGCCAGCAGCCTCAATTCCGGAGGTGGCACAGATACGCAGTATTTT. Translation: CASSLNSGGGTDTQYF.

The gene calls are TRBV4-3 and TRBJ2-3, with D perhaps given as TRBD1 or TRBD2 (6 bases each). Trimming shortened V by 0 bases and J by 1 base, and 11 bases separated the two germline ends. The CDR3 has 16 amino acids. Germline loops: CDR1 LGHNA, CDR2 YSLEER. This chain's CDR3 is CASSQDGGLRTDTQYF. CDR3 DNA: TGCGCCAGCAGCCAAGATGGGGGGCTACGCACAGATACGCAGTATTTT.

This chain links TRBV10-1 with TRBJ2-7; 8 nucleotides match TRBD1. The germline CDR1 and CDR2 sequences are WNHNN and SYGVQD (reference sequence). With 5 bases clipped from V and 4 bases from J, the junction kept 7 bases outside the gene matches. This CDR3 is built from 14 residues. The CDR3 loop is CASSRQGYVYEQYF. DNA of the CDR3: TGCGCCAGCAGTAGACAGGGGTATGTTTACGAGCAGTACTTC.

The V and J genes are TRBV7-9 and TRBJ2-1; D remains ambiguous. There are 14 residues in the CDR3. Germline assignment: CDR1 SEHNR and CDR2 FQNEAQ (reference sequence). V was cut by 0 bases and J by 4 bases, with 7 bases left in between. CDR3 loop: CASSLAVTYNEQFF. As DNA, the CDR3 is TGTGCCAGCAGCTTAGCGGTGACTTACAATGAGCAGTTCTTC.

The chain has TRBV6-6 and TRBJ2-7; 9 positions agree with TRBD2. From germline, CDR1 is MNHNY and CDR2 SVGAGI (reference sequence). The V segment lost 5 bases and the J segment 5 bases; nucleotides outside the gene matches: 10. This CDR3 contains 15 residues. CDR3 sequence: CASSTLGGGANEQYF. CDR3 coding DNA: TGTGCCAGCAGTACCCTCGGCGGGGGGGCCAACGAGCAGTACTTC.

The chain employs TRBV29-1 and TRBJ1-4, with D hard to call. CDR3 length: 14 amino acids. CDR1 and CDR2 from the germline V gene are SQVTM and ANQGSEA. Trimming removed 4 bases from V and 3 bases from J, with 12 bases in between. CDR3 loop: CSVASGGPNEKLFF. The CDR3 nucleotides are TGCAGCGTTGCTTCCGGCGGGCCTAATGAAAAACTGTTTTTT.

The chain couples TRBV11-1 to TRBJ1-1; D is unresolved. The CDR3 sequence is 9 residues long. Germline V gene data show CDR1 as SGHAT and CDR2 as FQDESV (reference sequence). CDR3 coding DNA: TGTGGGACTTACACTGAAGCTTTCTTT. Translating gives CGTYTEAFF.

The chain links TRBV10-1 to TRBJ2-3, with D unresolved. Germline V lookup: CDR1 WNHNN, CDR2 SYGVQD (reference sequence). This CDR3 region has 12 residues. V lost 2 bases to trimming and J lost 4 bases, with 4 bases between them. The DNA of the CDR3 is TGCGCCAGCAGTGAGACGGCAGATACGCAGTATTTT. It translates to CASSETADTQYF.

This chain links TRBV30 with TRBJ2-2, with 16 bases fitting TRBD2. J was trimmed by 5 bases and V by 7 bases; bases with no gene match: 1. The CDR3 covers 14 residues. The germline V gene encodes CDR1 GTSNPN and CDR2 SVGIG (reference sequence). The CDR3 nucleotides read TGTGCCTCGGGACTAGCGGGAGGGACCGGGGAGCTGTTTTTT. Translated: CASGLAGGTGELFF.

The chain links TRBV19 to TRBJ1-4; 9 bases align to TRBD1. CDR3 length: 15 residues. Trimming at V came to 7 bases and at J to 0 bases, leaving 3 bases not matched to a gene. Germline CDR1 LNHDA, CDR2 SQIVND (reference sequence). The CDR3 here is CASKDRGATNEKLFF. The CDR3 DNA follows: TGTGCCAGTAAGGACAGGGGCGCAACTAATGAAAAACTGTTTTTT.

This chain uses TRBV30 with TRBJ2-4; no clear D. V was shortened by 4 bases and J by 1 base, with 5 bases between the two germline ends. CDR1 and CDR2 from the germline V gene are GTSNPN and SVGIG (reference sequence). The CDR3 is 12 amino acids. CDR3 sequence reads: CAWTLAKNIQYF. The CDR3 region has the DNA TGTGCCTGGACGCTGGCCAAAAACATTCAGTACTTC.

The CDR3 DNA sequence: TGTGCTAGTGGTTCGGGACAGCTTAATGAAAAACTGTTTTTT. This gives the protein CASGSGQLNEKLFF. The chain carries TRBV12-5 and TRBJ1-4; 7 nucleotides match TRBD1. This CDR3 spans 14 amino acids. Germline-derived CDR1 and CDR2 are LGHNT and FRNRAP. J was trimmed by 4 bases and V by 4 bases; bases with no gene match: 3.

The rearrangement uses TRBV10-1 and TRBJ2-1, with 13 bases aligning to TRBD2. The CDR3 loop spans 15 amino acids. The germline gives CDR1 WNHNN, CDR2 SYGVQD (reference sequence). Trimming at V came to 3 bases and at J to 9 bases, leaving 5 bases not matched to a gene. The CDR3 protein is CASSDPGLAGIEQFF. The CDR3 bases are TGCGCCAGCAGTGATCCGGGACTAGCGGGAATTGAGCAGTTCTTC.

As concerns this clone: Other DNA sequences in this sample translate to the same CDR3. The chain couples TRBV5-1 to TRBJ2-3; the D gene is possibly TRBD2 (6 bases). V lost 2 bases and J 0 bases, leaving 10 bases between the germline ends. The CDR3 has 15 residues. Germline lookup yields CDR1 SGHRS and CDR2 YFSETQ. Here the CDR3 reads CASSFGGTSTDTQYF. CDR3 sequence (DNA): TGCGCCAGCAGCTTCGGGGGAACTAGCACAGATACGCAGTATTTT.

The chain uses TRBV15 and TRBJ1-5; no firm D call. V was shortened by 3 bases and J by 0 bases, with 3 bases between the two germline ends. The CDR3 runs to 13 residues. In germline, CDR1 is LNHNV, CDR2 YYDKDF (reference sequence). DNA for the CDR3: TGTGCCACCAGCAGTGATAGCAATCAGCCCCAGCATTTT. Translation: CATSSDSNQPQHF.